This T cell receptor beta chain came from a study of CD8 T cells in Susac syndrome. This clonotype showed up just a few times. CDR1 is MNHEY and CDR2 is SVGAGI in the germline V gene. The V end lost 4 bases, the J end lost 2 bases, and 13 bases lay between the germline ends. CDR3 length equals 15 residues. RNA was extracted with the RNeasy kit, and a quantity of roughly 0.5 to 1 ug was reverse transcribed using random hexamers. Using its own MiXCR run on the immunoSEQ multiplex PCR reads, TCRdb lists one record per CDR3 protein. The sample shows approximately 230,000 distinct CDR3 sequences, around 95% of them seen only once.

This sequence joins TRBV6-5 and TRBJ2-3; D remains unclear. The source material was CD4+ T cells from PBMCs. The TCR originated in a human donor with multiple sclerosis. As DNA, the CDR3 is TGTGCCAGCAGTTCCTTGGGTCTAAACACAGATACGCAGTATTTT. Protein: CASSSLGLNTDTQYF.